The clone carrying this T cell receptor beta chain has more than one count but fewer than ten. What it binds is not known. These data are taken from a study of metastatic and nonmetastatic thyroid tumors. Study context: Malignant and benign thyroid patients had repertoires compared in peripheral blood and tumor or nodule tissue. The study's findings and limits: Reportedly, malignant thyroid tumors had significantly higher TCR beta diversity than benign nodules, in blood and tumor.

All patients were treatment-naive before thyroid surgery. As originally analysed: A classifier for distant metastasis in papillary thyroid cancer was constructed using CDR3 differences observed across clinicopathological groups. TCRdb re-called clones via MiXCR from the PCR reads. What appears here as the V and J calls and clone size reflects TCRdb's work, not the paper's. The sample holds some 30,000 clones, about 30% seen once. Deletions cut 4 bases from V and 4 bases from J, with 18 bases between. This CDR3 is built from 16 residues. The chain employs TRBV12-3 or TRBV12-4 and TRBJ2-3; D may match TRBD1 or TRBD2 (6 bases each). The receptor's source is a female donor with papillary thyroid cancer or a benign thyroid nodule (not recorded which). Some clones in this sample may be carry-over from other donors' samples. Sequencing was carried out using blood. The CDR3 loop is CASSSLRDGGADTQYF. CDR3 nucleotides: TGTGCCAGCAGTTCTCTGAGGGACGGGGGCGCAGATACGCAGTATTTT.